The clone carrying this T cell receptor beta chain was detected a few times. Its antigen is unknown. Clones were sequenced by immunoSEQ multiplex PCR, and TCRdb holds only the in-frame ones, with some missing. There are roughly 130,000 clones in the sample; around 90% occur only once, and roughly 6% lies in the top ten. The sample is drawn from a study of T cell responses to AZD1222 COVID-19 vaccine. V was cut by 2 bases and J by 4 bases, with 11 bases left in between. CDR3 length: 15 amino acids. Germline CDR1 is LGHNA and CDR2 is YSLEER. General study findings and limits: Just six people given AZD1222 tested seropositive at baseline.

This TCR derives from an adult in good health. This chain links TRBV4-3 with TRBJ2-2; D remains unclear. Sequencing used peripheral blood, obtained on day 0 of AZD1222 vaccination. CDR3 amino acids: CASSQTRTTTGELFF. For the CDR3, the DNA is TGCGCCAGCAGCCAAACTCGGACCACCACCGGGGAGCTGTTTTTT.